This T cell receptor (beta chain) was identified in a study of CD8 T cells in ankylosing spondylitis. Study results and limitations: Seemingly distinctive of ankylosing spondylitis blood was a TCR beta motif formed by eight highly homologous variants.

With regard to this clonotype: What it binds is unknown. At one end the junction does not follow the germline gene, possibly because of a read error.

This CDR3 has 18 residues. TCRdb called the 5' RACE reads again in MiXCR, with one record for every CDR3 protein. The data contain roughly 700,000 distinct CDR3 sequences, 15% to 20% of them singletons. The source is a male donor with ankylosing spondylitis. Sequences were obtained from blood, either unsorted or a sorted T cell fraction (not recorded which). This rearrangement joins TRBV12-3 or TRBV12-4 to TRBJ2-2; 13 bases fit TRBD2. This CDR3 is CACRLTSGRAPGTGELFF. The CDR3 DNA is TGTGCCTGCAGGCTCACTAGCGGGAGGGCCCCCGGGACCGGGGAGCTGTTTTTT.